This note documents a single TCR beta chain sequence. This clonotype was detected many times. A junction end diverges from the germline sequence, so it may reflect a read error. Instrument used: Illumina NovaSeq 6000. TCR cDNA was synthesized by 5'RACE template switching, which introduced a universal primer site and unique molecular identifiers. cDNA synthesis was primed from both the TCR alpha and TCR beta constant segments. Library amplification involved two PCR steps, and the second step added sample barcodes and sequencing adapters. Sequencing of libraries was performed on Illumina HiSeq 2500 (2x100 bp) or NovaSeq (2x150 bp). In the paper's pipeline: MIGEC was used to demultiplex reads and collapse the reads into UMI consensus sequences, and MiXCR was used for V(D)J alignment. Using edgeR on replicate PBMC samples, clonotypes were called vaccine-responding if FDR was below 0.01 and the log2 fold change was above 5 up to day 15. CD4 or CD8 identity was assigned to each bulk clonotype according to whether the clonotype was present at higher abundance in the sequenced CD4 repertoire or the sequenced CD8 repertoire. Clonotype frequencies in memory subsets were weighted by FACS-sorted cell numbers to estimate each clone's distribution across memory phenotypes. Using fastp at Q25 and MiXCR, TCRdb reprocessed the public reads and kept productive beta chains. Rows with a matching CDR3 protein are joined into one entry that keeps the most common DNA and genes. The V and J calls here are based on TCRdb, not the publication. For this sample the table gives around 25,000 distinct CDR3 sequences, of which approximately 4.2% were detected only once. Jointly, the top ten make up around 35% of the sample.

This entry belongs to a study of T cells after yellow fever vaccination (dated by TCRdb to the late 2010s). Regarding the complete study: Staining for CD3, CD45RA, CCR7 and CD95 was used to sort memory subsets (EM, EMRA, CM and Tscm) on a BD FACS Aria III. The SMART-Seq v4 Ultra Low Input RNA kit was used to prepare libraries from fractions with low cell numbers. To follow T-cell clones before and after both primary and booster YFV17D yellow fever vaccination, bulk TCR alpha and beta repertoires underwent longitudinal sequencing. Two healthy male donors, one aged 18 to 30 and one aged 30 to 39 years, made up the cohort. Blood samples were taken at several timepoints before and after primary and secondary immunization, and bulk PBMC replicates and cell subsets were isolated. Memory subsets were sorted on days 0, 15 and 45 and at 18 months following primary vaccination, and on days 0, 15 and 45 following the 30-year booster. Study-level results and caveats: In the sorted memory subsets on day 0, nearly all vaccine-responding clonotypes were below the level of detection. Most clones expanded after primary vaccination (96% of CD4 and roughly 90% of CD8) were re-detected after the booster, suggesting that broad memory maintenance occurred. Compared with the primary T-cell response, the secondary T-cell response was faster but weaker, reaching its peak on day 5 rather than on day 15. FACS-sorted repertoires could contain abundant contaminating clonotypes from the bulk population, so computational filtering was required. A small share of clonotypes was detected in both CD4 and CD8 compartments, with the overlap likely arising from convergent recombination. Because only a couple of donors were included in the study, the extent to which the findings can be generalized is limited.

Reading the label with the study, this specimen's treatment or condition is: live attenuated yellow fever vaccine strain. PBMCs were isolated from peripheral blood using a standard Ficoll-Paque protocol. RNA from sorted memory subsets was extracted with the RNeasy Micro Kit. Counted from cysteine to phenylalanine, this CDR3 has 14 amino acids. Solely the CDR3 DNA is kept, with 42 bases framed from the first base. The germline V gene gives CDR1 as KGHDR and CDR2 as SFDVKD. The sample was PBMCs, either bulk or a sorted T-cell subset (CD4+, CD8+, memory, or dextramer-sorted; not recorded which), taken on the day of the yellow fever booster vaccination. The TCR sequence derives from a man between 18 and 29 years old who received the YFV17D yellow fever vaccine. The sequence links TRBV24-1 to TRBJ2-5, with no confidently assigned D gene. The nucleotide sequence reads TGTGCCACCAGTGATTTCCGGACCGTGGAGACCAAGTACTTC. It specifies CATSDFRTVETKYF.